This T cell receptor (beta chain) originates from a study of blood T cell repertoires in COVID-19. In the study overall: Acute and convalescent COVID-19 specimens originated in the United States, Italy and Spain.

Profiling relied on immunoSEQ multiplex PCR, and the TCRdb table lists in-frame clones only, not all of them. The sample shows about 380,000 clones, 85% of them seen only once. Germline CDR1 MGHRA, CDR2 YSYEKL. This CDR3 region has 16 residues. Trimming cost V 1 base and J 7 bases; bases outside gene matches: 7. Only a few counts were recorded for this clone. The TCR was taken from a woman younger than 35 with acute or convalescent COVID-19. The sequencing sample was made of peripheral blood. The V gene is TRBV4-1, the J gene TRBJ1-6, with 7 positions matching TRBD1. CDR3 DNA: TGCGCCAGCAGCCAAGCGAACAGGGGCCCAAATTCACCCCTCCACTTT. As protein: CASSQANRGPNSPLHF.